Presented here are 20 T cell receptor beta chains from one specimen sequenced in a study of identical twins. TCRdb processed the 5' RACE reads anew with MiXCR; each CDR3 protein has one entry. The profile shows about 660,000 distinct CDR3 sequences, 8.6% of them singletons. The same data also contributed to another study, on yellow fever vaccine responses in identical twins.

The source material was PBMCs. These receptor sequences come from a woman aged 18-29 years in good health.

This clonotype has only a few counts. The rearrangement uses TRBV7-2 and TRBJ1-4, with 8 bases identical to TRBD1. CDR1 is SGHTA, CDR2 FQGNSA, per germline. This CDR3 has 15 residues. The junction had 7 bases not matched to a gene; V was cut back by 5 bases and J by 5 bases. CDR3 DNA sequence: TGTGCCAGCAGCCCCGGACAGGGAGGGAATGAAAAACTGTTTTTT. Its protein is CASSPGQGGNEKLFF.

This chain links TRBV18 with TRBJ2-7; 9 bases agree with TRBD1. This CDR3 has 15 residues. CDR1 is KGHSH, CDR2 LQKENI, per germline. The V gene end was trimmed by 3 bases and the J gene end by 4 bases; junction bases not matched to a gene: 7. The CDR3: CASSPFGQGWYEQYF. CDR3 DNA: TGTGCCAGCTCACCTTTCGGACAGGGGTGGTACGAGCAGTACTTC.

Many counts were recorded for this clonotype. The chain joins TRBV12-3 or TRBV12-4 to TRBJ1-5; the D gene is possibly TRBD1 (5 bases). Between the trimmed V and J ends, which lost 2 bases and 5 bases, there was a span of 7 bases. This CDR3 spans 13 amino acids. CDR3 amino acids: CASSLSGYQPQHF. The CDR3 bases are TGTGCCAGCAGTTTATCAGGGTATCAGCCCCAGCATTTT.

This clonotype was counted a few times. The rearrangement joins TRBV15 to TRBJ2-3; D remains ambiguous. The CDR3 spans 15 residues. The V gene lost 1 base and the J gene lost 0 bases, with 8 bases spanning the gap. Germline V gives CDR1 LNHNV, CDR2 YYDKDF (reference sequence). DNA of the CDR3: TGTGCCACCAGCAGAGTGACACTTAGCACAGATACGCAGTATTTT. Translation gives CATSRVTLSTDTQYF.

The J gene is TRBJ2-3, the V gene TRBV4-3; TRBD2 matches at 11 bases. The trim removed 0 bases at V and 6 bases at J, leaving 5 bases unmatched. CDR3 length: 16 amino acids. CDR1 LGHNA and CDR2 YSLEER come from the germline V gene. The CDR3: CASSQDGASGRDTQYF. The CDR3 DNA is TGCGCCAGCAGCCAAGATGGCGCTAGCGGGAGGGATACGCAGTATTTT.

This clonotype was seen more than once but under ten times. V is TRBV12-3 or TRBV12-4 and J is TRBJ1-2; D not certain. Trimming left V 6 bases short and J 5 bases short, with 22 bases between. The CDR3 contains 16 residues. The chain's CDR3 is CASSLNRDTGRYGYTF. The CDR3 coding sequence is TGTGCCAGCAGCCTTAACAGAGATACCGGGAGATATGGCTACACCTTC.

This clonotype was detected many times. CDR3 loop: CASSVTSGSWDEQFF. CDR3 bases: TGTGCCAGCAGTGTCACTAGCGGGAGTTGGGATGAGCAGTTCTTC. The J gene is TRBJ2-1, the V gene TRBV28; TRBD2 agrees at 11 bases. The CDR3 sequence is 15 residues long. CDR1 MDHEN and CDR2 SYDVKM come from the germline V gene. The V and J ends lost 5 bases and 8 bases, in that order; junction bases with no gene match: 8.

The chain links TRBV5-1 to TRBJ2-1; D possibly corresponds to TRBD1 (6 bases). CDR3 size: 14 residues. CDR1 and CDR2 (germline): SGHRS, YFSETQ. V lost 0 bases, J lost 5 bases, and 9 bases lay in between. The CDR3 sequence is CASSLVAGDNEQFF. The CDR3 region has the DNA TGCGCCAGCAGCTTGGTAGCAGGGGACAATGAGCAGTTCTTC.

Concerning this clonotype itself: A much larger clone lies a single base off, so this may be a read error. The chain recombines TRBV21-1 with TRBJ1-2; TRBD1 is taken as the D call from the table, unchecked against the DNA. TRBV21-1 is listed as a pseudogene. The CDR3 totals 14 residues. The CDR3, as DNA: TGTGCCAGCAGCTACGGGACAGCTAACTATGGCTACACCTTC. It encodes CASSYGTANYGYTF.

The chain uses TRBV7-2 and TRBJ2-3, with 11 bases matching TRBD2. Germline CDR1 reads SGHTA; CDR2 reads FQGNSA. The CDR3 totals 17 residues. Germline trimming cut 1 base from V and 2 bases from J; bases unmatched to any gene: 5. CDR3 in amino acids: CASSLVRLAGSTDTQYF. The DNA for the CDR3 is TGTGCCAGCAGCTTAGTTCGACTAGCGGGATCCACAGATACGCAGTATTTT.

J is TRBJ2-1 and V is TRBV24-1, with 13 positions matching TRBD2. Germline trimming cut 3 bases from V and 6 bases from J; bases unmatched to any gene: 4. The CDR3 is made up of 16 amino acids. Per the germline V gene, CDR1 is KGHDR and CDR2 is SFDVKD. The CDR3 DNA is TGTGCCACCAGTGATGCCGGGACTAGCGGGGTCAATGAGCAGTTCTTC. Translating it yields CATSDAGTSGVNEQFF.

This clonotype was detected many times. The gene calls are TRBV12-3 or TRBV12-4 and TRBJ2-1, with D perhaps TRBD1 (5 bases). The length of the CDR3 is 13 residues. V dropped 1 base and J dropped 7 bases, with 8 bases sitting between them. The CDR3 nucleotides read TGTGCCAGCAGTTTAGGACAGAGAAATGAGCAGTTCTTC. This encodes CASSLGQRNEQFF.

V gene TRBV4-3 combines with J gene TRBJ1-5; D is undetermined. CDR1 and CDR2 from the germline V gene are LGHNA and YSLEER. The CDR3 has 15 amino acids. The V end was cut by 0 bases, the J end by 7 bases, with 13 bases between. Written as DNA, the CDR3 is TGCGCCAGCAGCCAAGACGTCCAGGTTGTGCAGCCCCAGCATTTT. It translates to CASSQDVQVVQPQHF.

This clonotype has just a few counts. The rearrangement uses TRBV20-1 and TRBJ2-3; 9 bases agree with TRBD2. J gave up 0 bases and V 4 bases, and 8 bases lay outside the gene matches. The CDR3 totals 16 residues. Germline loops: CDR1 DFQATT, CDR2 SNEGSKA (reference sequence). CDR3 loop: CSATGLAITSTDTQYF. CDR3 DNA sequence: TGCAGTGCTACCGGACTAGCGATAACTAGCACAGATACGCAGTATTTT.

This clonotype turned up a few times. The V gene is TRBV11-1, the J gene TRBJ2-7, with 13 bases identical to TRBD2. This CDR3 spans 19 amino acids. V lost 4 bases and J lost 6; bases outside the gene matches: 18. Germline V gives CDR1 SGHAT, CDR2 FQDESV (reference sequence). The CDR3 sequence is CASSSPNGLAGVSPGEQYF. As DNA, the CDR3 is TGTGCCAGCAGCTCCCCAAACGGACTAGCGGGAGTGAGCCCGGGCGAGCAGTACTTC.

This clonotype was seen a few times. This chain connects TRBV6-2 or TRBV6-3 to TRBJ2-1; D is unresolved. CDR3 size: 13 residues. Between the trimmed V and J ends, which lost 6 bases and 10 bases, there was a span of 16 bases. Germline V lookup: CDR1 MNHEY, CDR2 SVGEGT. The CDR3 loop is CASSPPLSIEQFF. The CDR3 DNA sequence: TGTGCCAGCAGCCCTCCCCTTAGCATCGAGCAGTTCTTC.

The DNA for the CDR3 is TGCGCCAGCAGCCAAGATAGGGCGAACTCCTACAATGAGCAGTTCTTC. This encodes CASSQDRANSYNEQFF. The genes are TRBV4-3 and TRBJ2-1; D gene ambiguous. The CDR3 spans 16 residues. V was cut by 0 bases and J by 0 bases, with 9 bases left in between. Germline CDR1 is LGHNA and CDR2 is YSLEER.

This chain links TRBV6-2 or TRBV6-3 with TRBJ2-2, with TRBD2 matching over 10 bases. V lost 6 bases and J lost 4; bases outside the gene matches: 8. The CDR3 spans 16 residues. CDR1 and CDR2 (germline): MNHEY, SVGEGT. The CDR3 region is CASSHPSGRGTGELFF. CDR3 coding DNA: TGTGCCAGCAGCCACCCTAGCGGGAGAGGCACCGGGGAGCTGTTTTTT.

The chain links TRBV20-1 to TRBJ2-2; D uncertain. V lost 6 bases and J 6 bases, leaving 14 bases between the germline ends. The length of the CDR3 is 13 residues. CDR1 is DFQATT and CDR2 is SNEGSKA in the germline V gene (reference sequence). This CDR3 is CSALREGPGELFF. The CDR3 DNA reads as TGCAGTGCCCTAAGGGAAGGTCCCGGGGAGCTGTTTTTT.

J is TRBJ2-2 and V is TRBV29-1; TRBD2 might be the D (5 bases). Trimming took 5 bases from V and 3 from J, leaving 10 bases between them. This CDR3 comprises 13 residues. The V gene's germline CDR1 is SQVTM and CDR2 ANQGSEA. The CDR3 DNA sequence: TGCAGCGTTATACCGGACTACACCGGGGAGCTGTTTTTT. Protein product: CSVIPDYTGELFF.